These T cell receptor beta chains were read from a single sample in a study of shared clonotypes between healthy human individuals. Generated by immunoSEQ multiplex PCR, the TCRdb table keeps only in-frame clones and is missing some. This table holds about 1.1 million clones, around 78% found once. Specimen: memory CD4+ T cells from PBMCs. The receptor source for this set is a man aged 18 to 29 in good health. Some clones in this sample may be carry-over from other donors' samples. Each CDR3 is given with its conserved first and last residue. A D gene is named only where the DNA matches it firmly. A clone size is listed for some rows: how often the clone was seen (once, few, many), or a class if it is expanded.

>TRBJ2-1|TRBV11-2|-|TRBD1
CASSPARDRHNKGYNEQFF
TGTGCCAGCAGCCCGGCGAGGGACAGACACAACAAAGGGTACAATGAGCAGTTCTTC
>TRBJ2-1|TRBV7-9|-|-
CASSRGFAGGPPYNEQFF
TGTGCCAGCAGCCGAGGGTTCGCAGGCGGGCCCCCCTACAATGAGCAGTTCTTC
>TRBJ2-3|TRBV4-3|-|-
CASSQVGDTQYF
TGCGCCAGCAGCCAAGTTGGCGATACGCAGTATTTT
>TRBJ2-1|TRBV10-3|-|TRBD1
CAISGGQISYNEQFF
TGTGCCATCAGTGGGGGACAGATCTCCTACAATGAGCAGTTCTTC
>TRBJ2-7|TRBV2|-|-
CASSESPSIHEQYF
TGTGCCAGCAGTGAAAGTCCCAGCATTCACGAGCAGTACTTC
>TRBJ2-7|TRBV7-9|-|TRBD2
CASSLGLAGGPEEQYF
TGTGCCAGCAGCTTAGGTTTGGCGGGAGGGCCAGAAGAGCAGTACTTC
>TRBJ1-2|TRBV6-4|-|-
CASSDNRYGYTF
TGTGCCAGCAGTGACAACAGATATGGCTACACCTTC
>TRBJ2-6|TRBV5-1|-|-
CASSLAAGSGANVLTF
TGCGCCAGCAGCTTGGCCGCAGGGTCTGGGGCCAACGTCCTGACTTTC
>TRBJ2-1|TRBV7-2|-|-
CASSQGGLGLFF
TGTGCCAGCAGCCAGGGGGGGCTGGGTCTGTTCTTC
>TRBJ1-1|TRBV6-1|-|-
CASSTRTEAFF
TGTGCCAGCAGTACCAGAACTGAAGCTTTCTTT
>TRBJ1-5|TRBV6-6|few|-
CASSYSTNQPQHF
TGTGCCAGCAGTTACTCGACTAATCAGCCCCAGCATTTT
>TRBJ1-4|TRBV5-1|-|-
CASSGGRADYEKLFF
TGCGCCAGCAGCGGGGGACGAGCAGATTATGAAAAACTGTTTTTT
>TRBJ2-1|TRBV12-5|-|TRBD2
CASGLVLSTTSGRLLNEQFF
TGTGCTAGTGGACTTGTCCTATCCACTACTAGCGGACGACTCTTGAATGAGCAGTTCTTC
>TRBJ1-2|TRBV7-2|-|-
CASSVETRVAGYTF
TGTGCCAGCAGCGTCGAAACCAGGGTTGCTGGCTACACCTTC
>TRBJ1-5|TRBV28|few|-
CASSFLGGQPQHF
TGTGCCAGCAGTTTCTTGGGTGGGCAGCCCCAGCATTTT
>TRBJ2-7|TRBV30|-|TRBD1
CAWSVGGYVQYF
TGTGCCTGGAGTGTAGGGGGCTACGTGCAGTACTTC
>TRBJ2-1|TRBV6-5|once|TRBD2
CASSYSRTSLLEQFF
TGTGCCAGCAGTTATTCCAGGACTAGTTTACTTGAGCAGTTCTTC
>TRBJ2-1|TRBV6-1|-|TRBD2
CASRPSGILLEQFF
TGTGCCTCGAGACCTAGCGGGATACTTTTGGAGCAGTTCTTC
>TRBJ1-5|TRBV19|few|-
CASSTQVGDHHQPQHF
TGTGCCAGTAGTACCCAGGTTGGGGACCACCATCAGCCCCAGCATTTT
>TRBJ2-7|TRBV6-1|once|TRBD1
CASSEGGQIYEQYF
TGTGCCAGCAGTGAAGGGGGACAGATCTACGAGCAGTACTTC
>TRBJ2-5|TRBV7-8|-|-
CASSLVLRATLRETQYF
TGTGCCAGCAGCTTAGTATTAAGGGCCACCTTGAGAGAGACCCAGTACTTC
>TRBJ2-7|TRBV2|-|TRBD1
CASSRQGSYEQYF
TGTGCCAGCAGTAGACAGGGGAGCTACGAGCAGTACTTC
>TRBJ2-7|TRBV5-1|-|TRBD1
CASSAGQAMGEQYF
TGCGCCAGCAGCGCCGGACAGGCTATGGGTGAGCAGTACTTC
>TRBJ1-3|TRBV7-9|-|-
CASARGLDGNTIYF
TGTGCCAGCGCGCGAGGGCTAGATGGAAACACCATATATTTT
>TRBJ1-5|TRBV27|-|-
CASSFSGTRVKTSQHF
TGTGCCAGCAGTTTTTCCGGGACTCGGGTTAAGACGTCCCAGCATTTT
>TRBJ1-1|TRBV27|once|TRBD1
CASIGRDRGNTEAFF
TGTGCCAGCATCGGACGGGACAGGGGGAACACTGAAGCTTTCTTT
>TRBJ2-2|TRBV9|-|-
CASSVDLVGPLAGELFF
TGTGCCAGCAGCGTAGATTTAGTCGGACCTTTGGCCGGGGAGCTGTTTTTT
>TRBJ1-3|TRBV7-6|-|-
CASSLDEGVLSGNTIYF
TGTGCCAGCAGCTTAGACGAGGGGGTCCTCTCTGGAAACACCATATATTTT
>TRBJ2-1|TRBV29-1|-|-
CSVEEGASGGGAQFF
TGCAGCGTTGAAGAAGGGGCTAGCGGAGGGGGGGCGCAGTTCTTC
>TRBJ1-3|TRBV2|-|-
CASSWYSGNTIYF
TGTGCCAGCAGTTGGTACTCTGGAAACACCATATATTTT
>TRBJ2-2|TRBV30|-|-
CAWTLANPGELFF
TGTGCCTGGACTTTGGCGAATCCCGGGGAGCTGTTTTTT
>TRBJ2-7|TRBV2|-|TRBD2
CASLKSGRALEQYF
TGTGCCAGTCTTAAAAGCGGGAGGGCCCTCGAGCAGTACTTC
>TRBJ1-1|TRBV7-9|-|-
CASSHVRPGGNTEAFF
TGTGCCAGCAGCCACGTCCGTCCCGGGGGGAACACTGAAGCTTTCTTT
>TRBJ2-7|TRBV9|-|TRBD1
CASSPGTGNYEQYF
TGTGCCAGCAGCCCCGGGACAGGGAATTACGAGCAGTACTTC
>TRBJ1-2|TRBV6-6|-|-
CASSLSGGGGGYTF
TGTGCCAGCAGCCTATCCGGCGGGGGCGGTGGCTACACCTTC
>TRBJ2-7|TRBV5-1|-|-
CASSLGQLREQYF
TGCGCCAGCAGCTTGGGACAACTCCGGGAGCAGTACTTC
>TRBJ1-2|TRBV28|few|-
CASSPAGVYGYTF
TGTGCCAGCAGTCCTGCAGGGGTCTATGGCTACACCTTC
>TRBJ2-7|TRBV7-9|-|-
CASSPRTDLWEQYF
TGTGCCAGCAGCCCAAGGACAGATCTATGGGAGCAGTACTTC
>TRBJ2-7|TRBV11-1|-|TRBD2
CASSLGTSDKEYF
TGTGCCAGCAGCTTGGGGACTAGCGATAAGGAGTACTTC
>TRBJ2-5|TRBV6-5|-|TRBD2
CASRGGGRVGETQYF
TGTGCCAGCAGAGGCGGCGGGAGGGTCGGGGAGACCCAGTACTTC
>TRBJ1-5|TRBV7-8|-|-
CASSLTAELDQPQHF
TGTGCCAGCAGCCTAACAGCCGAACTGGATCAGCCCCAGCATTTT